This T cell receptor (beta chain) was captured in a study of blood T cell repertoires in COVID-19. At the level of the study: Sources were T cells, B-cell-depleted T cells, or PBMCs; the material itself was cDNA or gDNA.

As originally analysed: Researchers report that nucleated cell counts were estimated from reference gene primer amplification. Using immunoSEQ multiplex PCR, the repertoire was profiled, and TCRdb retains in-frame clones only, with some absent. That table is the source of V, J and clone size, and D and trimming were worked out from the DNA. The table records 210,000 or so clones, about nine tenths of them present only once. A few counts support this clone. The CDR3 length is 16 residues. Germline lookup yields CDR1 SNHLY and CDR2 FYNNEI. V was shortened by 7 bases and J by 4 bases, with 22 bases between the two germline ends.

This chain links TRBV2 with TRBJ1-2; TRBD1 is a possible D gene (6 bases). Specimen: peripheral blood. The receptor was derived from a woman in her thirties or forties with acute or convalescent COVID-19. In DNA, the CDR3 is TGTGCCAGCACCCCTCAGCCGGGGGAGGGGGGCTATGGCTACACCTTC. Amino acids: CASTPQPGEGGYGYTF.